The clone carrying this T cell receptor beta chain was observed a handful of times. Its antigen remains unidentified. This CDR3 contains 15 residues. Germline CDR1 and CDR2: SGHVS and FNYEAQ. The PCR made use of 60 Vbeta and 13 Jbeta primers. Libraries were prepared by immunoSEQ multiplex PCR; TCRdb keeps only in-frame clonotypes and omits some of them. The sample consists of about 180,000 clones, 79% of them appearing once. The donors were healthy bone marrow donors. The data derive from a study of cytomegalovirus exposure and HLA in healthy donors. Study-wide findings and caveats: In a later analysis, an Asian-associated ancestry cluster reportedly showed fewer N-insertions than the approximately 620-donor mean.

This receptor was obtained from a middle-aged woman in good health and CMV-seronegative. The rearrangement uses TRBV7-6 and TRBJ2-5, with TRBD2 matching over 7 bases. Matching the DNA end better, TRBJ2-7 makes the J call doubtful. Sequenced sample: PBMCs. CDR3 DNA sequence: TGTGCCAGCAGCTTAAGTGGGAGGGCCGTCGACGAGCAGTACTTC. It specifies CASSLSGRAVDEQYF.